The sample holds many counts of the clone carrying this TCR beta chain. Its specificity is not known. The junction does not match germline at one end; this may be a read error. RNA transcripts provided the template for amplifying TCR beta CDR3 regions. RT-PCR with HTBI primers came first, then second-round multiplex PCR. A single record per CDR3 protein comes from TCRdb applying MiXCR to the multiplex PCR reads. There are 1 million to 1.3 million distinct CDR3 sequences in the sample; about two fifths occur only once, and more than 9.5% lies in the top ten. The data belong to a study of Graves' ophthalmopathy and Graves' hyperthyroidism. Study observations and caveats: Sensitivity reached more than 85% and specificity 81.08% for a 13-signature model separating ophthalmopathy from stable hyperthyroidism.

Germline V gene lookup returns CDR1 DFQATT and CDR2 SNEGSKA (reference sequence). The CDR3 loop spans 14 amino acids. It was on clinical symptoms, serum thyroxine, TRAb, thyroid ultrasound and orbital computed tomography that diagnosis relied. Sequencing used peripheral blood or thyroid tissue (not recorded which). The sequence came from an adult man with Graves' hyperthyroidism. The chain has TRBV20-1 and TRBJ2-5; D gene uncertain. The DNA of the CDR3 is TGCAGTGCTAGAGATCTTTCCGGGCAAGGGACCCAGTACTTC. Its protein product is CSARDLSGQGTQYF.